The 2 T cell receptor beta chains listed next were all sequenced from one sample in a study of human T cells and chemical hapten exposure (dated by TCRdb to 2020 to 2023). In the paper's terms, the time point label means: patch test 2, 6 weeks after DPC sensitization. Sample treatment or condition, as interpreted from the label and publication: therapeutic diphenylcyclopropenone sensitization with weekly scalp DPC. Libraries came from RACE. Sequenced using a NextSeq 500. TCRdb reprocessed the public reads (quality trimming at Q25 with fastp, clone calling with MiXCR) and kept in-frame beta chains. Every CDR3 protein is listed once, alongside the most common genes and DNA of its rows. Across this sample there are around 80,000 distinct CDR3 sequences, with more than 6.5% seen only once. The ten largest clones capture roughly 1.4% of the sample. The source was whole blood, collected in connection with sensitization to the hapten diphenylcyclopropenone (DPC). All receptors derive from a woman between 25 and 40 years old with alopecia areata. Some clones in this sample may be carry-over from other donors' samples.

In this sample, this clonotype turned up many times. The chain has TRBV7-9 and TRBJ1-5; perhaps TRBD1 as D (5 bases). Looked up from germline, CDR1 is SEHNR and CDR2 is FQNEAQ (reference sequence). The length of the CDR3 is 17 residues. V gave up 1 base and J gave up 0 bases, with 13 bases separating them. The CDR3 DNA sequence: TGTGCCAGCAGCTTAGGTTCGGGCAGGGATAGCAATCAGCCCCAGCATTTT. Residues: CASSLGSGRDSNQPQHF.

Only a few counts were recorded for this clonotype. The chain couples TRBV7-9 to TRBJ1-6; D gene unclear. The CDR3 is 15 amino acids. Trimming removed 10 bases from V and 2 bases from J, with 15 bases in between. In germline, CDR1 is SEHNR, CDR2 FQNEAQ (reference sequence). CDR3: CATHPQSPYNSPLHF. CDR3 bases: TGTGCCACCCACCCCCAGAGCCCCTATAATTCACCCCTCCACTTT.